Listed below are T cell receptor beta chains from one sample, sequenced in a study of blood T cell repertoires in COVID-19. Clones were sequenced by immunoSEQ multiplex PCR, and TCRdb holds only the in-frame ones, with some missing. This sample has 200,000 to 250,000 clones, with 70% to 90% found just once. The sample was peripheral blood. Receptor source: a man aged 30 to 45 with COVID-19, enrolled during active disease. Both conserved end residues are part of each CDR3. The order of the fields is J gene, clone size, V gene, D gene, CDR3 DNA, CDR3 protein. A D gene is named only where the DNA matches it firmly. Only some rows state a clone size, as once, few, many or a class for expanded clones.

TRBJ1-1,.,TRBV7-2,.,TGTGCCAGCAGCTTGGGTGGACAGCCCGGGAACACTGAAGCTTTCTTT,CASSLGGQPGNTEAFF
TRBJ1-3,few,TRBV29-1,TRBD1,TGCAGCGTTCGCGGGACAGGGGGAAACACCATATATTTT,CSVRGTGGNTIYF
TRBJ1-2,.,TRBV19,.,TGTGCCAGTAGCCTTCACAAGGAGTATGGCTACACCTTC,CASSLHKEYGYTF
TRBJ1-4,.,TRBV5-1,.,TGCGCCAGCAGCTCCCCAGGGTCAACTAATGAAAAACTGTTTTTT,CASSSPGSTNEKLFF
TRBJ2-1,.,TRBV24-1,TRBD1,TGTGCCACCAGTGATTTGGGACCCGACAGGGGGTCCTACAATGAGCAGTTCTTC,CATSDLGPDRGSYNEQFF
TRBJ1-2,.,TRBV6-5,TRBD1,TGTGCCAGCAGGGCCCTGACAGGGGGCTATGGCTACACCTTC,CASRALTGGYGYTF
TRBJ1-4,.,TRBV5-4,.,TGTGCCAGCAGCCTTTGGACAGCACCTAATGAAAAACTGTTTTTT,CASSLWTAPNEKLFF
TRBJ1-5,.,TRBV28,TRBD1,TGTGCCAGCAGTCCAATGGGACAGAGGAGTGGTGTTCAGCCCCAGCATTTT,CASSPMGQRSGVQPQHF
TRBJ2-3,.,TRBV10-3,.,TGTGCCATCAGTTGGGGAAGCGGGAGCACAGATACGCAGTATTTT,CAISWGSGSTDTQYF
TRBJ1-2,.,TRBV7-8,.,TGTGCCAGCAGCTTTCTGCAGGGCCACTATGGCTACACCTTC,CASSFLQGHYGYTF
TRBJ2-5,.,TRBV10-3,TRBD2,TGTGCCATCAGACTAGCGGGAGAAGAGACCCAGTACTTC,CAIRLAGEETQYF
TRBJ2-2,once,TRBV7-2,.,TGTGCCAGCAGCTTAAATTCTATGAACACCGGGGAGCTGTTTTTT,CASSLNSMNTGELFF
TRBJ1-1,.,TRBV5-6,.,TGTGCCAGCAGCTTGCACGGTGGCGCTTGGGCCCGTTTT,CASSLHGGAWARF
TRBJ1-5,.,TRBV12-3/TRBV12-4,.,TGTGCCAGCAGTTTACGGGGAGGACAGCCCCAGCATTTT,CASSLRGGQPQHF
TRBJ1-5,.,TRBV5-1,.,TGCGCCAGCAGACAGGACCCGGGCAATCAGCCCCAGCATTTT,CASRQDPGNQPQHF